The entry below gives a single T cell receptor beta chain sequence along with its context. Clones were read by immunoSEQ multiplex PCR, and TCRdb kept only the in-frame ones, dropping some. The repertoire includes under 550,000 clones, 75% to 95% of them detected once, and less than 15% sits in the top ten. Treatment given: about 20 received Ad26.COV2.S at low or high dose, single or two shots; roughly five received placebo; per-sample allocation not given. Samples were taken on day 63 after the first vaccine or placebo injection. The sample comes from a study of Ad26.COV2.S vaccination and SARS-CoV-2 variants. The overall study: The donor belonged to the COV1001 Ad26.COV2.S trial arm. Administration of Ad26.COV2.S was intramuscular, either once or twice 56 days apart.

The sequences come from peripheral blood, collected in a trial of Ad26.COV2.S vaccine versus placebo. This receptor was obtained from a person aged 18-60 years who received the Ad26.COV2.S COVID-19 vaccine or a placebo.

The CDR3 region is CASSPNGGDTGELFF. CDR3 coding DNA: TGTGCCAGCAGTCCTAACGGAGGCGACACCGGGGAGCTGTTTTTT. The chain joins TRBV7-3 to TRBJ2-2, with D possibly TRBD2 on 5 matching bases. The CDR3 extends over 15 amino acids. Trimming left V 6 bases short and J 3 bases short, with 14 bases between. Germline lookup yields CDR1 SGHTA and CDR2 FQGTGA.